This T cell receptor (beta chain) was captured by sequencing in a study of blood T cell repertoires in COVID-19. V lost 0 bases, J lost 0 bases, and 6 bases lay in between. CDR3 size: 15 residues. Germline V gene lookup returns CDR1 LNHDA and CDR2 SQIVND (reference sequence). Original data processing: It was from reference gene primer amplification that nucleated cell counts were estimated. Clones were sequenced by immunoSEQ multiplex PCR, and TCRdb holds only the in-frame ones, with some missing. D and trimming were read from the DNA, whereas the V and J calls and clone size are those reported in that table. This table has hundreds of thousands of clones, roughly four fifths appearing once.

This TCR was recovered from a woman aged 45 to 65 who had recovered from COVID-19. The chain has TRBV19 and TRBJ2-1, with a weak D call TRBD2 (5 bases). Sequencing was carried out using peripheral blood. CDR3 in amino acids: CASSIEGSSYNEQFF. DNA of the CDR3: TGTGCCAGTAGTATAGAGGGGAGCTCCTACAATGAGCAGTTCTTC.